Below are 21 T cell receptor beta chains sequenced from a single sample in a study of T cell changes during pregnancy in multiple sclerosis. Data came from immunoSEQ multiplex PCR; TCRdb stores just in-frame clones and leaves some out. The repertoire holds about 44,000 clones, with about 96% as singletons. This sample comprised peripheral blood, obtained in the second trimester of pregnancy. The origin of the receptors is a female donor with multiple sclerosis, enrolled in a pregnancy study.

V usage is TRBV5-1 and J usage is TRBJ2-1, with 11 bases that match TRBD2. The CDR3 loop spans 15 amino acids. Germline V gene sequence: CDR1 SGHRS, CDR2 YFSETQ. The J segment lost 7 bases and the V segment lost 2 bases, leaving 5 bases of the junction unmatched. This chain's CDR3 is CASSFSGGAGNEQFF. CDR3 nucleotide sequence: TGCGCCAGCAGCTTTAGCGGGGGGGCGGGTAATGAGCAGTTCTTC.

This rearrangement joins TRBV19 to TRBJ1-5; perhaps TRBD1 as D (5 bases). Trimming left V 3 bases short and J 0 bases short, with 12 bases between. Looked up from germline, CDR1 is LNHDA and CDR2 is SQIVND (reference sequence). The CDR3 runs to 16 residues. The CDR3 DNA reads TGTGCCAGTAGTATGGGGAGGGGTGCTAGCAATCAGCCCCAGCATTTT. It translates to CASSMGRGASNQPQHF.

V is TRBV5-3 and J is TRBJ1-2; 8 positions match TRBD1. TRBV5-3 counts as an open reading frame of uncertain function. The CDR3 loop spans 16 amino acids. J was trimmed by 2 bases and V by 3 bases; bases with no gene match: 9. The CDR3 DNA follows: TGTGCCAGAAGCTATAAAAGGACAGGGACAAACTATGGCTACACCTTC. The encoded protein is CARSYKRTGTNYGYTF.

This rearrangement joins TRBV5-4 to TRBJ2-6; TRBD2 matches 7 bases. Germline trimming cut 0 bases from V and 0 bases from J; bases unmatched to any gene: 3. There are 17 residues in the CDR3. Germline V gene sequence: CDR1 SGHNT, CDR2 YYREEE (reference sequence). CDR3 loop: CASSLVSSGSGANVLTF. Written as DNA, the CDR3 is TGTGCCAGCAGCTTGGTATCTAGCGGCTCTGGGGCCAACGTCCTGACTTTC.

The chain carries TRBV7-2 and TRBJ2-2; weak D call: TRBD2 (5 bases). Trimming removed 1 base from V and 2 bases from J, with 11 bases in between. The CDR3 is 16 amino acids. Germline loops: CDR1 SGHTA, CDR2 FQGNSA. In DNA, the CDR3 is TGTGCCAGCAGCTTAGACGTACTAGTCAACACCGGGGAGCTGTTTTTT. Translation: CASSLDVLVNTGELFF. Combining the CDR3 with reference TRBV7-2 and TRBJ2-2 gives the whole variable domain GAGVSQSPSNKVTEKGKDVELRCDPISGHTALYWYRQSLGQGLEFLIYFQGNSAPDKSGLPSDRFSAERTGGSVSTLTIQRTQQEDSAVYLCASSLDVLVNTGELFFGEGSRLTVL.

The chain couples TRBV18 to TRBJ1-1; 7 nucleotides match TRBD1. CDR1 KGHSH and CDR2 LQKENI come from the germline V gene. The ends lost 4 bases at V and 0 bases at J; junction bases unmatched: 8. The CDR3 has 16 residues. The CDR3 bases are TGTGCCAGCTCACGAGGACAGGCGAACATGAACACTGAAGCTTTCTTT. It encodes CASSRGQANMNTEAFF.

V usage is TRBV14 and J usage is TRBJ2-7; D possibly corresponds to TRBD1 (6 bases). The germline CDR1 and CDR2 sequences are SGHDN and FVKESK. This CDR3 is built from 14 residues. V lost 1 base and J 2 bases, leaving 9 bases between the germline ends. The CDR3 sequence is CASSQVRGTYEQYF. Written as DNA, the CDR3 is TGTGCCAGCAGCCAAGTGAGGGGGACCTACGAGCAGTACTTC.

This chain joins TRBV29-1 and TRBJ2-2; the match to TRBD1 covers 11 bases. This CDR3 contains 14 residues. V trimming: 7 bases; J trimming: 4 bases; junction bases outside the gene matches: 5. The germline V gene has CDR1 SQVTM and CDR2 ANQGSEA. CDR3 nucleotides: TGCAGCGCCCGGACAGGGGGCAGCACCGGGGAGCTGTTTTTT. This sequence encodes CSARTGGSTGELFF.

The chain carries TRBV11-2 and TRBJ2-5; TRBD2 might be the D (5 bases). This CDR3 spans 15 amino acids. CDR1 is SGHAT, CDR2 FQNNGV, per germline. V lost 1 base to trimming and J lost 5 bases, with 14 bases between them. The CDR3 region is CASSLGSAWEETQYF. Written as DNA, the CDR3 is TGTGCCAGCAGCTTAGGGTCAGCCTGGGAGGAGACCCAGTACTTC. The whole variable domain, remainder taken from reference TRBV11-2 and TRBJ2-5, is EAGVAQSPRYKIIEKRQSVAFWCNPISGHATLYWYQQILGQGPKLLIQFQNNGVVDDSQLPKDRFSAERLKGVDSTLKIQPAKLEDSAVYLCASSLGSAWEETQYFGPGTRLLVL.

The chain carries TRBV4-1 and TRBJ2-7, with D possibly TRBD2 on 5 matching bases. V lost 0 bases to trimming and J lost 3 bases, with 12 bases between them. The CDR3 runs 15 residues. The germline gives CDR1 MGHRA, CDR2 YSYEKL. The CDR3 sequence: CASSQEVRRGYEQYF. The CDR3 DNA follows: TGCGCCAGCAGCCAAGAGGTCCGACGGGGCTACGAGCAGTACTTC.

Only one count was recorded for this clone. The chain recombines TRBV19 with TRBJ2-3; 7 positions agree with TRBD1. The CDR3 contains 14 residues. With 5 bases clipped from V and 0 bases from J, the junction kept 2 bases outside the gene matches. Germline CDR1 LNHDA, CDR2 SQIVND (reference sequence). DNA for the CDR3: TGTGCCAGTAGTCCCAGGGGGAGCACAGATACGCAGTATTTT. It yields the protein CASSPRGSTDTQYF.

This rearrangement joins TRBV4-2 to TRBJ2-5, with 8 bases that match TRBD2. This CDR3 is built from 14 residues. Per the germline V gene, CDR1 is LGHNA and CDR2 is YNFKEQ. V lost 3 bases and J lost 5; bases outside the gene matches: 5. This CDR3 reads CASSHSGTRETQYF. In DNA, the CDR3 is TGTGCCAGCAGCCATTCCGGGACTAGGGAGACCCAGTACTTC.

The rearrangement uses TRBV6-5 and TRBJ2-1, with TRBD1 identical over 7 bases. V gave up 2 bases and J gave up 14 bases; unmatched junction bases: 6. The CDR3 spans 12 residues. Germline lookup yields CDR1 MNHEY and CDR2 SVGAGI. The CDR3 DNA reads as TGTGCCAGCAGTTACGGGGGACAGTCGGAGTTCTTC. Encoded protein: CASSYGGQSEFF.

This chain links TRBV10-3 with TRBJ2-1, with D perhaps TRBD2 (5 bases). Looked up from germline, CDR1 is ENHRY and CDR2 is SYGVKD. This CDR3 contains 17 residues. Trimming took off 4 bases at V and 0 bases at J, with 16 bases between the two ends. CDR3 in amino acids: CAISVDGEGISYNEQFF. In DNA, the CDR3 is TGTGCCATCAGTGTGGACGGGGAAGGTATCTCCTACAATGAGCAGTTCTTC.

This clone was observed once. The V gene is TRBV5-1, the J gene TRBJ2-3; 13 bases map to TRBD2. This CDR3 has 17 amino acids. The germline V gene has CDR1 SGHRS and CDR2 YFSETQ. With V trimmed by 4 bases and J by 1 base, 6 bases remained unmatched. The CDR3 coding sequence is TGCGCCAGCAGCCCTCCCGGGACTAGCGGGGGCACAGATACGCAGTATTTT. The encoded protein is CASSPPGTSGGTDTQYF.

This clone was observed a few times. This chain links TRBV5-1 with TRBJ2-1; 10 bases align to TRBD1. Trimming took 4 bases from V and 8 from J; bases not matched to a gene: 9. This CDR3 has 15 residues. CDR1 is SGHRS and CDR2 is YFSETQ in the germline V gene. In DNA, the CDR3 is TGCGCCAGCAGCCGCACCGGGACAGGGGTCCATGAGCAGTTCTTC. Residues: CASSRTGTGVHEQFF.

This clone came up a few times. The CDR3 DNA reads TGTGCCAGCAGTGAGTTCAGGGGGCTCGGCACTGAAGCTTTCTTT. Amino acid sequence: CASSEFRGLGTEAFF. This sequence joins TRBV2 and TRBJ1-1, with 8 bases fitting TRBD1. With V trimmed by 3 bases and J by 4 bases, 7 bases remained unmatched. Germline V gives CDR1 SNHLY, CDR2 FYNNEI. The CDR3 runs 15 residues.

This rearrangement joins TRBV19 to TRBJ2-3; D not certain. CDR3 length equals 12 residues. V lost 2 bases to trimming and J lost 5 bases, with 5 bases between them. Germline V gene lookup returns CDR1 LNHDA and CDR2 SQIVND (reference sequence). DNA for the CDR3: TGTGCCAGTAGTATACACGGAGATACGCAGTATTTT. The encoded protein is CASSIHGDTQYF.

The chain's CDR3 is CASTSGGRLQETQYF. The CDR3 DNA is TGTGCCAGCACTAGCGGGGGCCGACTACAAGAGACCCAGTACTTC. The gene calls are TRBV7-2 and TRBJ2-5; 10 positions match TRBD2. Germline values: CDR1 SGHTA, CDR2 FQGNSA. The CDR3 length is 15 residues. Trimming took 7 bases from V and 2 from J; bases not matched to a gene: 7.

This clone was detected only once. The chain links TRBV6-5 to TRBJ1-2; 7 bases line up with TRBD1. Germline CDR1 and CDR2: MNHEY and SVGAGI. CDR3 size: 13 residues. V was clipped by 5 bases and J by 4 bases; unmatched bases: 4. CDR3 nucleotide sequence: TGTGCCAGCAGTCGACAGGGTTCCTATGGCTACACCTTC. Encoded protein: CASSRQGSYGYTF.

The chain combines TRBV27 with TRBJ2-7; weak D call: TRBD2 (8 bases). The ends were cut back, 5 bases at V and 7 bases at J, with 24 bases in the middle. CDR3 size: 16 residues. Germline V gene sequence: CDR1 MNHEY, CDR2 SMNVEV (reference sequence). The CDR3 nucleotides are TGTGCCAGCAGTCCCGTTACAGGGGTGGGGACTAGAGAGCAGTACTTC. This sequence encodes CASSPVTGVGTREQYF.